Following are 17 T cell receptor beta chains from one sample sequenced in a study of cytomegalovirus exposure and HLA in healthy donors. The PCR used 60 Vbeta and 13 Jbeta primers. Profiling relied on immunoSEQ multiplex PCR, and the TCRdb table lists in-frame clones only, not all of them. The table lists 210,000 or so clones, over 80% of them singletons. Sequencing was done on a sample of PBMCs. The receptors shown here come from a man under 40 in good health and CMV-seronegative.

The chain is built from TRBV6-1 and TRBJ2-2, with 7 bases matching TRBD1. Germline V gene sequence: CDR1 MNHNS, CDR2 SASEGT. V trimming: 0 bases; J trimming: 0 bases; junction bases outside the gene matches: 13. This CDR3 has 20 residues. The DNA for the CDR3 is TGTGCCAGCAGTGAAGCGCTTTCCTTCTGGGGACAGACGAACACCGGGGAGCTGTTTTTT. It yields the protein CASSEALSFWGQTNTGELFF.

The chain combines TRBV4-2 with TRBJ1-6, with TRBD1 matching 10 bases. V dropped 3 bases and J dropped 10; count of bases not matched to a gene: 9. The germline gives CDR1 LGHNA, CDR2 YNFKEQ. The CDR3 has 16 amino acids. CDR3 loop: CASSQVLGQGDSPLHF. For the CDR3, the DNA is TGTGCCAGCAGCCAGGTCCTCGGACAGGGGGACTCACCCCTCCACTTT.

The J gene is TRBJ1-5, the V gene TRBV19; D call uncertain. This CDR3 contains 17 residues. Trimming removed 3 bases from V and 0 bases from J, with 15 bases in between. CDR1 is LNHDA and CDR2 is SQIVND in the germline V gene (reference sequence). The CDR3 here is CASSILAADYSNQPQHF. The CDR3 bases are TGTGCCAGTAGTATTTTGGCAGCGGACTATAGCAATCAGCCCCAGCATTTT. Combining the CDR3 with reference TRBV19 and TRBJ1-5 gives the whole variable domain DGGITQSPKYLFRKEGQNVTLSCEQNLNHDAMYWYRQDPGQGLRLIYYSQIVNDFQKGDIAEGYSVSREKKESFPLTVTSAQKNPTAFYLCASSILAADYSNQPQHFGDGTRLSIL.

V and J are TRBV5-1 and TRBJ2-1; 13 bases are shared with TRBD2. Trimming took 9 bases from V and 2 from J; bases not matched to a gene: 11. The germline CDR1 and CDR2 sequences are SGHRS and YFSETQ. The CDR3 totals 17 residues. In DNA, the CDR3 is TGCGCCACCAAGAGCCTGGGACTAGCGGGGACCTACAATGAGCAGTTCTTC. Translating gives CATKSLGLAGTYNEQFF.

The chain has TRBV14 and TRBJ2-5, with 7 positions matching TRBD1. Germline loops: CDR1 SGHDN, CDR2 FVKESK. The CDR3 totals 13 residues. The V gene end was trimmed by 4 bases and the J gene end by 5 bases; junction bases not matched to a gene: 4. This CDR3 is CASSRTGVETQYF. The CDR3 nucleotides are TGTGCCAGCAGCCGCACAGGGGTGGAGACCCAGTACTTC.

The table lists this clone with a count of one. V gene TRBV27 combines with J gene TRBJ2-7; 11 bases match TRBD1. Germline V lookup: CDR1 MNHEY, CDR2 SMNVEV (reference sequence). The V and J ends lost 7 bases and 4 bases, in that order; junction bases with no gene match: 3. The CDR3 totals 13 residues. CDR3 sequence: CASTGQGEYEQYF. The CDR3 DNA reads as TGTGCCAGCACGGGACAGGGGGAATACGAGCAGTACTTC.

This chain joins TRBV2 and TRBJ1-3, with unresolved D. From germline, CDR1 is SNHLY and CDR2 FYNNEI. The length of the CDR3 is 12 residues. Trimming removed 8 bases from V and 2 bases from J, with 7 bases in between. Here the CDR3 DNA reads TGTGCCAGCGGACTTGCTGGAAACACCATATATTTT. Translated: CASGLAGNTIYF.

The chain employs TRBV11-3 and TRBJ2-3; weak D call: TRBD1 (6 bases). The germline gives CDR1 SGHNT, CDR2 YENEEA. The germline V and J ends were trimmed by 5 bases and 1 base, with 10 bases remaining between them. The CDR3 contains 14 residues. The CDR3 sequence is CASSPRTGTDTQYF. The CDR3 DNA follows: TGTGCCAGCAGCCCGAGGACAGGCACAGATACGCAGTATTTT.

The chain is built from TRBV15 and TRBJ2-5, with TRBD2 matching over 8 bases. Germline-derived CDR1 and CDR2 are LNHNV and YYDKDF (reference sequence). Trimming took 1 base from V and 1 from J; bases not matched to a gene: 11. This CDR3 has 18 amino acids. CDR3 protein: CATSRGIGTRNFQETQYF. The CDR3 region has the DNA TGTGCCACCAGCAGAGGGATCGGGACTAGAAATTTCCAAGAGACCCAGTACTTC.

The V call is TRBV6-5, the J call TRBJ1-5; D not resolved. V was cut by 6 bases and J by 5 bases, with 14 bases left in between. Looked up from germline, CDR1 is MNHEY and CDR2 is SVGAGI. The CDR3 has 14 residues. This chain's CDR3 is CASRSLFGDQPQHF. CDR3 DNA: TGTGCCAGCAGGTCCTTATTCGGGGATCAGCCCCAGCATTTT.

To note about this clone: One junction end disagrees with the germline gene, perhaps due to a read error. Other DNA sequences in the same sample also yield this CDR3. The chain joins TRBV27 to TRBJ2-2, with D possibly matching TRBD1 (6 bases). The CDR3 has 14 residues. Germline lookup yields CDR1 MNHEY and CDR2 SMNVEV (reference sequence). CDR3 protein: CASSLTGLGGELFF. The CDR3 DNA follows: TGCGCCAGCAGTTTAACAGGGCTTGGCGGGGAGCTGTTTTTT.

The V and J genes are TRBV6-5 and TRBJ2-7, with 9 bases that match TRBD1. The germline V gene has CDR1 MNHEY and CDR2 SVGAGI. V gave up 6 bases and J gave up 10 bases; unmatched junction bases: 13. CDR3 size: 14 residues. CDR3 sequence: CASSMRGTGNIQYF. DNA of the CDR3: TGTGCCAGCAGCATGCGAGGGACAGGGAATATCCAGTACTTC.

J is TRBJ2-7 and V is TRBV2, with D possibly being TRBD2 (6 bases). Trimming removed 6 bases at V and 5 bases at J, with 11 bases between. Per the germline V gene, CDR1 is SNHLY and CDR2 is FYNNEI. The length of the CDR3 is 12 residues. The CDR3 region has the DNA TGTGCCAGCAGGGGGGGTGTGGACGAGCAGTACTTC. Amino acid sequence: CASRGGVDEQYF.

The chain links TRBV28 to TRBJ1-2, with a possible D match to TRBD1 (5 bases). V gave up 4 bases and J gave up 1 base, with 13 bases separating them. CDR1 is MDHEN, CDR2 SYDVKM, per germline. This CDR3 region has 15 residues. As DNA, the CDR3 is TGTGCCAGCAGTTCCCCGGGGGGGAATAACTATGGCTACACCTTC. Amino acids: CASSSPGGNNYGYTF.

The chain recombines TRBV11-1 with TRBJ2-7; D perhaps matches TRBD2 (5 bases). Germline assignment: CDR1 SGHAT and CDR2 FQDESV (reference sequence). Trimming took 5 bases from V and 5 from J, leaving 16 bases between them. This CDR3 region has 14 residues. CDR3 DNA sequence: TGTGCCAGCAGCAACAGAAGAGGGTACAACGAGCAGTACTTC. Encoded protein: CASSNRRGYNEQYF. Full variable domain (missing parts from reference TRBV11-1 and TRBJ2-7): EAEVAQSPRYKITEKSQAVAFWCDPISGHATLYWYRQILGQGPELLVQFQDESVVDDSQLPKDRFSAERLKGVDSTLKIQPAELGDSAMYLCASSNRRGYNEQYFGPGTRLTVT.

J is TRBJ2-3 and V is TRBV7-2; 7 bases align to TRBD1. The CDR3 spans 15 residues. The germline V gene encodes CDR1 SGHTA and CDR2 FQGNSA. After removal of 5 bases from V and 0 bases from J, the junction contained 5 bases not matched to a gene. CDR3 protein: CASSNTGASTDTQYF. The DNA for the CDR3 is TGTGCCAGCAGCAACACAGGGGCTAGCACAGATACGCAGTATTTT.

The chain uses TRBV19 and TRBJ2-7; D not resolved. V was pared by 4 bases and J by 5 bases, with 6 bases between. CDR1 is LNHDA, CDR2 SQIVND, per germline (reference sequence). This CDR3 spans 11 amino acids. The CDR3 nucleotides read TGTGCCAGTAGTACTCGGGACGAGCAGTACTTC. Translated: CASSTRDEQYF.